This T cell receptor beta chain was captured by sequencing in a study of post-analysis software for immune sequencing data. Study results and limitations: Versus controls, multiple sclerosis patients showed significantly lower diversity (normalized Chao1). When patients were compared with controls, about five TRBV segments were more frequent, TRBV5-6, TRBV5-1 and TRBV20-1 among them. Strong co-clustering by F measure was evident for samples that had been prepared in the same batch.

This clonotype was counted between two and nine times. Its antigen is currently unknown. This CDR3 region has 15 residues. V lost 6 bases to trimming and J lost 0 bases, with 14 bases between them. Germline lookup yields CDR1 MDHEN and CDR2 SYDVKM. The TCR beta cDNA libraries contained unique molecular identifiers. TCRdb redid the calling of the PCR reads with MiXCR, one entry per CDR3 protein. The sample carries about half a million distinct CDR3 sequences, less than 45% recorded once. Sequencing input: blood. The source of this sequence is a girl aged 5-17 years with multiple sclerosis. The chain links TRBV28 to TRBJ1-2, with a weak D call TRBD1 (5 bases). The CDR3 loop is CASRFPGYSNYGYTF. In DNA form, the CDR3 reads TGTGCCAGCAGATTCCCAGGGTACTCTAACTATGGCTACACCTTC.